This T cell receptor beta chain was identified during a study of T cells in Graves' hyperthyroidism and ophthalmopathy. Per the germline V gene, CDR1 is SSHAT and CDR2 is FNYEAQ (reference sequence). The CDR3 runs to 15 residues. V was shortened by 4 bases and J by 5 bases, with 18 bases between the two germline ends. There were TCR beta CDR3 regions amplified from RNA transcripts. Researchers ran a first-round RT-PCR on the TCR CDR3 using the HTBI primer set. TCRdb called the multiplex PCR reads again in MiXCR, with one record for every CDR3 protein. The sample has a few hundred thousand distinct CDR3 sequences; just over 45% are singletons. Uncontrolled infections, other autoimmune diseases, pregnancy or lactation led to exclusion of patients. Ten or more counts support this clonotype.

This TCR came from a woman younger than 35 with Graves' hyperthyroidism. The V and J genes are TRBV7-7 and TRBJ2-7; D gene unclear. Input material: peripheral blood or thyroid tissue (not recorded which). The CDR3 sequence: CASSSGRSSENEQYF. CDR3 bases: TGTGCCAGCAGCTCCGGACGGAGTTCTGAGAACGAGCAGTACTTC.